One and the same sample provided the 21 T cell receptor beta chains below, sequenced in a study of identical twins. TCRdb itself ran the 5' RACE reads through MiXCR, one entry per CDR3 protein. The data show approximately 890,000 distinct CDR3 sequences, 12% seen once. The same specimen was also included in a second study, on yellow fever vaccine responses in identical twins.

Sequencing was carried out using PBMCs. The receptors here all came from a woman aged 18-29 years in good health.

This clonotype has just a few counts. The chain employs TRBV7-2 and TRBJ2-1; D unclear. The CDR3 is 15 residues long. The V gene lost 2 bases and the J gene lost 3 bases, with 11 bases spanning the gap. Germline-derived CDR1 and CDR2 are SGHTA and FQGNSA. The CDR3: CASSLKTSLYNEQFF. The CDR3 DNA reads as TGTGCCAGCAGCTTAAAGACCAGCCTCTACAATGAGCAGTTCTTC.

This clonotype was seen ten or more times. V and J are TRBV20-1 and TRBJ2-2; D is perhaps TRBD2 (5 bases). CDR3 size: 13 residues. Per germline, CDR1 DFQATT and CDR2 SNEGSKA (reference sequence). Trimming left V 0 bases short and J 8 bases short, with 10 bases between. In DNA form, the CDR3 reads TGCAGTGCTAGAGATACGAGCGGTGGGGAGCTGTTTTTT. It translates to CSARDTSGGELFF.

This clonotype was picked up a small number of times. The chain joins TRBV11-2 to TRBJ2-7, with 14 positions matching TRBD2. CDR3 length: 20 amino acids. J gave up 1 base and V 5 bases, and 16 bases lay outside the gene matches. The germline CDR1 and CDR2 sequences are SGHAT and FQNNGV. The CDR3 sequence: CASSDLRDSGTSGRSYEQYF. The CDR3 DNA is TGTGCCAGCAGCGACCTCCGGGACTCCGGGACTAGCGGGAGATCCTACGAGCAGTACTTC.

This sequence joins TRBV6-1 and TRBJ2-1, with 8 bases that match TRBD1. J gave up 0 bases and V 4 bases, and 5 bases lay outside the gene matches. The CDR3 is 16 residues long. Looked up from germline, CDR1 is MNHNS and CDR2 is SASEGT. CDR3 amino acids: CASSGTGLSSYNEQFF. The DNA for the CDR3 is TGTGCCAGCAGTGGGACAGGGTTGAGCTCCTACAATGAGCAGTTCTTC.

This clonotype occurred many times. The chain has TRBV5-1 and TRBJ2-5; 7 nucleotides match TRBD1. V trimming: 1 base; J trimming: 3 bases; junction bases outside the gene matches: 6. Germline V gene lookup returns CDR1 SGHRS and CDR2 YFSETQ. This CDR3 has 15 residues. In DNA, the CDR3 is TGCGCCAGCAGCTTGAGAGGGGGCCATGAAGAGACCCAGTACTTC. Its protein is CASSLRGGHEETQYF.

This clonotype was detected a few times. The DNA for the CDR3 is TGTGCCAGCTCATACGGGGCGACCTACGAGCAGTACGTC. Translation: CASSYGATYEQYV. The chain is built from TRBV18 and TRBJ2-7; TRBD1 or TRBD2 may be the D gene (5 bases each). This CDR3 comprises 13 residues. Germline V gene lookup returns CDR1 KGHSH and CDR2 LQKENI. V was shortened by 5 bases and J by 2 bases, with 10 bases between the two germline ends.

The chain combines TRBV21-1 with TRBJ2-7; TRBD2 is taken as the D call from the table, unchecked against the DNA. TRBV21-1 is classified as a pseudogene. The CDR3 loop spans 18 amino acids. The CDR3 loop is CASSNSRGLGTNINEQYF. CDR3 bases: TGTGCCAGCAGCAATTCCCGCGGGCTCGGGACTAATATCAACGAGCAGTACTTC.

A few counts support this clonotype. The chain has TRBV20-1 and TRBJ2-1; D is uncertain. The CDR3 is made up of 14 amino acids. From germline, CDR1 is DFQATT and CDR2 SNEGSKA (reference sequence). The CDR3 DNA reads TGCAGCGTGACCCGTTTCGGATCAGACAATGAGCAGTTCTTC. This translates into CSVTRFGSDNEQFF.

This chain connects TRBV20-1 to TRBJ2-5, with D unclear. The CDR3 runs to 10 residues. Germline CDR1 DFQATT, CDR2 SNEGSKA (reference sequence). V was pared by 6 bases and J by 8 bases, with 10 bases between. The chain's CDR3 is CSADVRTQYF. In DNA form, the CDR3 reads TGCAGTGCGGACGTCCGTACCCAGTACTTC.

The V call is TRBV5-6, the J call TRBJ2-7; 7 nucleotides align to TRBD1. V lost 1 base to trimming and J lost 2 bases; unmatched junction nucleotides: 3. The CDR3 consists of 14 residues. Germline CDR1 SGHDT, CDR2 YYEEEE. CDR3 DNA: TGTGCCAGCAGCTTGTTCGGGACAGCCTACGAGCAGTACTTC. Its translation is CASSLFGTAYEQYF.

V gene TRBV28 combines with J gene TRBJ2-2, with D hard to call. Germline V gene sequence: CDR1 MDHEN, CDR2 SYDVKM. The CDR3 is 14 amino acids. Trimming left V 6 bases short and J 5 bases short, with 13 bases between. The CDR3 sequence is CASSTTLPTGELFF. DNA for the CDR3: TGTGCCAGCAGCACCACCCTCCCTACCGGGGAGCTGTTTTTT.

This clonotype has more than one count but fewer than ten. The CDR3, as DNA: TGCGCCAGCAGCCAAGAGGGGACAAAACAAGAGACCCAGTACTTC. It specifies CASSQEGTKQETQYF. The chain is built from TRBV4-1 and TRBJ2-5; D may be TRBD1 (6 bases). V gave up 0 bases and J gave up 2 bases, with 10 bases separating them. This CDR3 is 15 amino acids long. CDR1 and CDR2 from the germline V gene are MGHRA and YSYEKL.

The chain employs TRBV12-3 or TRBV12-4 and TRBJ1-2, with 9 bases matching TRBD1. V was pared by 7 bases and J by 8 bases, with 5 bases of the junction left unmatched. This CDR3 contains 12 residues. This CDR3 is CASTGQGSGYTF. The CDR3 coding sequence is TGTGCCAGCACCGGACAGGGGTCAGGCTACACCTTC.

This clonotype was seen just once. The V and J genes are TRBV14 and TRBJ2-7, with D possibly TRBD1 on 5 matching bases. Trimming stripped 3 bases from V and 5 bases from J, with 14 bases between. The CDR3 runs 14 residues. The V gene's germline CDR1 is SGHDN and CDR2 FVKESK. CDR3 coding DNA: TGTGCCAGCAGCCACCCGCCAAGGGGCCACGAGCAGTACTTC. This gives the protein CASSHPPRGHEQYF. Complete variable domain (other parts from reference TRBV14 and TRBJ2-7): EAGVTQFPSHSVIEKGQTVTLRCDPISGHDNLYWYRRVMGKEIKFLLHFVKESKQDESGMPNNRFLAERTGGTYSTLKVQPAELEDSGVYFCASSHPPRGHEQYFGPGTRLTVT.

Notes on this clonotype: A read error may produce the germline difference seen at one junction end. This chain uses TRBV3-1 with TRBJ2-7, with D possibly being TRBD2 (6 bases). Germline-derived CDR1 and CDR2 are LGHDT and YNNKEL (reference sequence). CDR3 length equals 17 residues. This CDR3 reads CASCQGLRLGDLYEQYF. The CDR3 DNA reads TGTGCCAGCTGCCAAGGCCTAAGACTAGGAGATCTTTACGAGCAGTACTTC.

This chain uses TRBV12-3 or TRBV12-4 with TRBJ2-3, with a tentative D call TRBD2 (5 bases). The CDR3 sequence is 17 residues long. V shed 3 bases and J shed 0 bases, with 16 bases lying between them. The CDR3 sequence: CASSLARRARSTDTQYF. The CDR3 DNA sequence: TGTGCCAGCAGTTTGGCCCGGCGGGCGCGAAGCACAGATACGCAGTATTTT.

This clonotype was seen repeatedly, ten times or more. The gene calls are TRBV19 and TRBJ1-1; no clear D. CDR1 is LNHDA, CDR2 SQIVND, per germline (reference sequence). Trimming pared 3 bases from V and 7 bases from J, leaving 12 bases between. The CDR3 loop spans 13 amino acids. CDR3 DNA: TGTGCCAGTAGTATCGAAGGGCCCTATGAAGCTTTCTTT. Protein sequence: CASSIEGPYEAFF.

This clonotype showed up just a few times. The chain carries TRBV7-2 and TRBJ2-1, with a possible D match to TRBD2 (5 bases). Germline values: CDR1 SGHTA, CDR2 FQGNSA. With 3 bases removed from V and 4 bases from J, the gap between germline ends came to 10 bases. The CDR3 contains 14 residues. For the CDR3, the DNA is TGTGCCAGCAGCTTTGAGAGCGGTTACAATGAGCAGTTCTTC. It specifies CASSFESGYNEQFF. Supplemented by reference TRBV7-2 and TRBJ2-1, the full variable domain reads GAGVSQSPSNKVTEKGKDVELRCDPISGHTALYWYRQSLGQGLEFLIYFQGNSAPDKSGLPSDRFSAERTGGSVSTLTIQRTQQEDSAVYLCASSFESGYNEQFFGPGTRLTVL.

Only a few counts were recorded for this clonotype. CDR3 protein: CASSPTRGSNQPQHF. DNA of the CDR3: TGCGCCAGCAGCCCCACTCGGGGGAGCAATCAGCCCCAGCATTTT. The rearrangement uses TRBV5-1 and TRBJ1-5; tentatively, D is TRBD1 (5 bases). Deletions cut 4 bases from V and 1 base from J, with 12 bases between. The length of the CDR3 is 15 residues. The germline V gene has CDR1 SGHRS and CDR2 YFSETQ.

The V gene is TRBV10-3, the J gene TRBJ1-2; D unclear. CDR3 length: 12 amino acids. V lost 5 bases and J 7 bases, leaving 11 bases between the germline ends. CDR1 and CDR2 (germline): ENHRY, SYGVKD. CDR3 sequence (DNA): TGTGCCATCAGTCAGGACGGCGGTGGCTACACCTTC. It encodes CAISQDGGGYTF.

The table lists this clonotype with a few counts. The chain recombines TRBV7-9 with TRBJ1-3; D may be TRBD1 (6 bases). Germline values: CDR1 SEHNR, CDR2 FQNEAQ (reference sequence). Trimming took off 5 bases at V and 3 bases at J, with 17 bases between the two ends. The CDR3 loop spans 16 amino acids. In DNA, the CDR3 is TGTGCCAGCAGCACCCGCAGGGGAACCAGTGGAAACACCATATATTTT. This sequence encodes CASSTRRGTSGNTIYF.